The clone carrying this T cell receptor beta chain was observed a handful of times. Its antigen is not identified. Trimming removed 2 bases at V and 4 bases at J, with 9 bases between. CDR1 and CDR2 from the germline V gene are SGHDT and YYEEEE. This CDR3 comprises 13 residues. The whole isolated RNA underwent reverse transcription, so sequencing captured expressed TCRB transcripts. Here immunoSEQ multiplex PCR was the method, and the copy in TCRdb shows in-frame clones only, minus some. The sample includes 150,000 to 180,000 clones, about a tenth of them seen just once. The data were obtained in a study of beta chain features in type 1 diabetes. The study's findings and limits: Shortening that was moderate but significant affected the TCRB CDR3s of Type 1 diabetes patients in all four CD4+ subsets.

Sample: central memory CD4+ T cells from blood. This chain links TRBV5-6 with TRBJ2-5; D ambiguous. The source of this sequence is a man younger than 45 with type 1 diabetes. The CDR3 nucleotides are TGTGCCAGCAGCTTTCCGAGGAGAGAGACCCAGTACTTC. It codes for CASSFPRRETQYF.